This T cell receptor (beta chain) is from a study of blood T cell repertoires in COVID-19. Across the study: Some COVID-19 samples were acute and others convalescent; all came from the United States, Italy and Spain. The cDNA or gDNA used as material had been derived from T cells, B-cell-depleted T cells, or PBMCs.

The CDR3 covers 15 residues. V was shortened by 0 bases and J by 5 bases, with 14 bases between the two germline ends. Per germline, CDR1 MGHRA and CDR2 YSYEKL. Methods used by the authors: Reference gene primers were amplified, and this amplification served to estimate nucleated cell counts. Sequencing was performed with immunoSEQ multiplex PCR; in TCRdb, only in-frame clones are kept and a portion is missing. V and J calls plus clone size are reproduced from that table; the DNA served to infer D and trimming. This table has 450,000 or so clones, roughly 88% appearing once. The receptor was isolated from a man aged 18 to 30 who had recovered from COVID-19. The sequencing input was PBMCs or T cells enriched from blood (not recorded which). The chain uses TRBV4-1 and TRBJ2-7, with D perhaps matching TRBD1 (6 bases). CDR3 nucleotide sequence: TGCGCCAGCAGCCAAGATCAGAGGACAGTAGACGAGCAGTACTTC. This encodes CASSQDQRTVDEQYF.